The entry that follows covers one TCR beta chain sequence. Authors' methods: Quantification of nucleated cells was approximated via reference gene primer amplification. The method was immunoSEQ multiplex PCR; TCRdb's version includes in-frame clones alone and lacks a portion of them. V and J calls and clone size are as listed in that table; D and trimming were resolved from the DNA. This repertoire shows roughly 48,000 clones, approximately 89% found once; its top ten account for around a quarter. CDR1 is LNHNV and CDR2 is YYDKDF in the germline V gene (reference sequence). The V gene lost 5 bases and the J gene lost 6 bases, with 16 bases spanning the gap. This CDR3 comprises 15 residues. The data were obtained in a study of blood T cell repertoires in COVID-19. Overall study context: Material from acute and convalescent COVID-19 was sourced from the United States, Italy and Spain. PBMCs, B-cell-depleted T cells, or T cells provided the cDNA or gDNA that made up the material.

Sequenced sample: peripheral blood. The receptor was isolated from a woman over 75 with acute or convalescent COVID-19. The chain couples TRBV15 to TRBJ1-4; tentative D call: TRBD1 (5 bases). The CDR3 DNA sequence: TGTGCCACCAGCCGACCCGGGGGGGGAGATGAAAAACTGTTTTTT. This translates into CATSRPGGGDEKLFF.